Included here is one T cell receptor beta chain sequence, with context. Its matching antigen is unknown. V lost 1 base, J lost 4 bases, and 9 bases stayed unmatched. Germline V gene lookup returns CDR1 MGHRA and CDR2 YSYEKL. This CDR3 comprises 17 residues. This sample is drawn from a study of cytomegalovirus exposure and HLA in healthy donors. The study, taken as a whole, reports: Sequencing depth across donors, presence/absence analyses assumed, was roughly uniform.

60 Vbeta and 13 Jbeta primers were used in PCR. Using immunoSEQ multiplex PCR, the repertoire was profiled, and TCRdb retains in-frame clones only, with some absent. The data hold 150,000 to 200,000 clones, with roughly 80% observed a single time. V and J are TRBV4-1 and TRBJ1-3; TRBD1 agrees at 8 bases. Sequencing was carried out using PBMCs. This clonotype originated in a man aged 18 to 29 in good health and CMV-seronegative. CDR3 protein: CASSQGSQGARGNTIYF. The DNA for the CDR3 is TGCGCCAGCAGCCAAGGCTCGCAGGGGGCGCGAGGAAACACCATATATTTT.